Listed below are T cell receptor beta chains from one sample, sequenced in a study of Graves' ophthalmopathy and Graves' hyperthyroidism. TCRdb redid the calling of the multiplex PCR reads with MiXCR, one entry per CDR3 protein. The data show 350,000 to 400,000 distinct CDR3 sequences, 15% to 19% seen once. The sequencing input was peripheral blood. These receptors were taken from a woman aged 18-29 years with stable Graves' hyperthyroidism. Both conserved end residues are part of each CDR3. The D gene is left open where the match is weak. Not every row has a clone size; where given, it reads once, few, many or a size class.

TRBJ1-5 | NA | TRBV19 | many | TGTGCCAGTAGTGATTCTTGGCAGCCCCAGCATTTT | CASSDSWQPQHF
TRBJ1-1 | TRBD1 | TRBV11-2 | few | TGTGCCAGCAGCTTCCCCCTGTGGACAGGCCGAAGAGCTTTCTTT | CASSFPLWTGRRAFF
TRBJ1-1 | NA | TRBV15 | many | TGTGCCACCAGCAGAGATCGGGGACTCCAATCGGGGGAAGCTTTCTTT | CATSRDRGLQSGEAFF
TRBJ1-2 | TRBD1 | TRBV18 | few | TGTGCCAGCTCACCAGTTTCAGGGGACAGTAACTATGGCTACACCTTC | CASSPVSGDSNYGYTF
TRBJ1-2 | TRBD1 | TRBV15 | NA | TGTGCCACCAGCAGGACCGGGACAGGGGTCTATGGCTACACCTTC | CATSRTGTGVYGYTF
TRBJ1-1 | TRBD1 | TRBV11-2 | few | TGTGCCAGCAGCTTAAGGGACAGGGGGCCAGGTGAAGCTTTCTTT | CASSLRDRGPGEAFF
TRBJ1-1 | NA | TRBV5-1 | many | TGCGCCAGCGGAATCGGCAGGGAGGACACTGAAGCTTTCTTT | CASGIGREDTEAFF
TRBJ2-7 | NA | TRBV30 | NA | TGTGCCCGGGACGCCGGGCCGACCTACGAGCAGTACTTC | CARDAGPTYEQYF
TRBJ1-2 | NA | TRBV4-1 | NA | TGCGCCAGCAACAGTGGTGACTATGGCTACACCTTC | CASNSGDYGYTF
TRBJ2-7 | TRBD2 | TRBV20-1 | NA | TGCAGTGCTAGAGACCCCTGGCGGGGGGCCTCCTACGAGCAGTACTTC | CSARDPWRGASYEQYF
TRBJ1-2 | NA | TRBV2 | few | TGTGCCAGCAGTGTTCCGCGCGGGTCCAGTAACTATGGCTACACCTTC | CASSVPRGSSNYGYTF
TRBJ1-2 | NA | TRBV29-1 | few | TGTAGCGTTGTCGGGGCAGAGTATGGCTACACCTTC | CSVVGAEYGYTF
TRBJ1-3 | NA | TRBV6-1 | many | TGTGCCAGCAGTGAAGGCCGGACCCGACAGCGGAACACCATATATTTT | CASSEGRTRQRNTIYF
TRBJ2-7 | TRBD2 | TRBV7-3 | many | TGTGCCAGCAGCTTAACCCTAGCGGGGTTTAACGAGCAGTACTTC | CASSLTLAGFNEQYF
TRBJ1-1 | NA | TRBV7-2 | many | TGTGCCAGCAGCTGGGTTGGACAATTGAACACTGAAGCTTTCTTT | CASSWVGQLNTEAFF
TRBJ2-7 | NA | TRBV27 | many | TGTGCCAGCAGTTTCGGGTTGGCTTACGAGCAGTACTTC | CASSFGLAYEQYF
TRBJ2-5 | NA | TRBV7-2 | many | TGTGCCAGCAGCTTACCAGCGGTCCAAGAGACCCAGTACTTC | CASSLPAVQETQYF
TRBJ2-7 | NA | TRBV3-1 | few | TGTGCTAGCAGCCAAGAGAGTGTTGTAGGGACTGAGACCGAGCAGTACTTC | CASSQESVVGTETEQYF
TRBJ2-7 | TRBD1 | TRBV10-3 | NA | TGTGCCATCAGCGGCGGGACAGGGCCCTACGAGCAGTACTTC | CAISGGTGPYEQYF
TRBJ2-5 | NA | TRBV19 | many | TGTGCCAGTAGTATAGGGACTTGGGAGACCCAGTACTTC | CASSIGTWETQYF
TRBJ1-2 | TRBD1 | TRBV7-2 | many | TGTGCCAGCAGCCAGGACAGGGCGTCCTCTTATGGCTACACCTTC | CASSQDRASSYGYTF
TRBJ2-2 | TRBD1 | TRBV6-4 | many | TGTGCCAGCAGTCGAGCTCTGACAGGGGCGAACACCGGGGAGCTGTTTTTT | CASSRALTGANTGELFF
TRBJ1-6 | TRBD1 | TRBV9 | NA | TGTGCCAGCAGCCCCCTCTCGGGACAGGGGAATTCACCCCTCCACTTT | CASSPLSGQGNSPLHF
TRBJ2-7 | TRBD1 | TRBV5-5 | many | TGTGCCAGCAGCTTGAGGGGGACAGGGGTTGGCGAGCAGTACTTC | CASSLRGTGVGEQYF
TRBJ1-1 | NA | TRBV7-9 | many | TGTGCCAGCAGCTTACTCGGGGTTGAAGCTTTCTTT | CASSLLGVEAFF
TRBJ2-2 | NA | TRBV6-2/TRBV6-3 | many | TGTGCCAGCAGCCCTTTAGGACGTTTATCGAACACCGGGGAGCTGTTTTTT | CASSPLGRLSNTGELFF
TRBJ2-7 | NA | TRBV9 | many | TGTGCCAGCAGCCCTATAGGGGGGGGCGGATCCTCCTACGAGCAGTACTTC | CASSPIGGGGSSYEQYF
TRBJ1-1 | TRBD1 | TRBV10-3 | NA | TGTGCCATCACTAACAGGGGAGGGGAAGCTTTCTTT | CAITNRGGEAFF
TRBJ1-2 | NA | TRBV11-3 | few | TGTGCCAGCAGCTGGAAAGCTAACTATGGCTACACCTTC | CASSWKANYGYTF
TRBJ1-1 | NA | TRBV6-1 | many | TGTGCCTGCCAGGGGCGGGGGGCAGCTGAAGCTTTCTTT | CACQGRGAAEAFF
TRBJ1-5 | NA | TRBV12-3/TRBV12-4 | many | TGTGCCAGCAGTTTGCTTTTACAGGTGGGCCTCCCAATCAGTCCCCAGCATTTT | CASSLLLQVGLPISPQHF
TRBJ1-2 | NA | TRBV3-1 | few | TGTGCCAGCAGCCGGACGGACACGGGCTACACCTTC | CASSRTDTGYTF
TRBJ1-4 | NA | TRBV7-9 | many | TGTGCCAGCAGCTCTATGGCTGAAAAACTGTTTTTT | CASSSMAEKLFF
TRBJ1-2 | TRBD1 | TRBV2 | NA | TGTGCCAGCAGTGGAAACCGCCTGGGACAGGGGAAGATCTATGGCTACACCTTC | CASSGNRLGQGKIYGYTF
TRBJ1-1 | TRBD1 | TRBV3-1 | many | TGTGCCAGCAGCCAGGACCCCGGGACAGGAGTTGAAGCTTTCTTT | CASSQDPGTGVEAFF
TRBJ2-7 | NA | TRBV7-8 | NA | TGTGCCAGCACACAAGGAGGTCACGAGCAGTACTTC | CASTQGGHEQYF
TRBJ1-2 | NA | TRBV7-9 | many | TGTGCCAGCAGCCTGGGGGGGGACCATGGCTACACCTTC | CASSLGGDHGYTF
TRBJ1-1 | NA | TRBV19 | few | TGTGCCAGTAGTATAACCCAGAACACTGAAGCTTTCTTT | CASSITQNTEAFF
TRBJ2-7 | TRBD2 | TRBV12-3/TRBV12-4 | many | TGTGCCAGCAGTTTTACTAGCGGGGGGCAGCTGTCCTACGAGCAGTACTTC | CASSFTSGGQLSYEQYF
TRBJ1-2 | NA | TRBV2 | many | TGTGCCAGCATCGAAACGGCAGGGAACTATGGCTACACCTTC | CASIETAGNYGYTF
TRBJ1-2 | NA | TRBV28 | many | TGTGCCAGCAGTTTAACATACTATGGCTACACCTTC | CASSLTYYGYTF
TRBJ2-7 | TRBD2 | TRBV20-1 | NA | TGCAGTGCTAGATCGTTGGGGCCTAGCGGGAGTCCTGTAGTCTACGAGCAGTACTTC | CSARSLGPSGSPVVYEQYF
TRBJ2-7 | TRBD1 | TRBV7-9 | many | TGTGCCAGCAGCACAACAGACAGGGGCGAGCAGTACTTC | CASSTTDRGEQYF
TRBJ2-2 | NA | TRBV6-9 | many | TGTGCCAGTACCGGGGAGCTGTTTTTT | CASTGELFF